Below are 29 T cell receptor beta chains sequenced from a single sample in a study of OX40 agonist ivuxolimab in advanced cancers. Some clones are missing from TCRdb's copy, which holds only in-frame ones; the method was immunoSEQ multiplex PCR. Of roughly 43,000 clones listed, roughly nine tenths are singletons. Sequenced here: CD4+ or CD8+ T cells sorted from blood, sampled in a trial of the OX40 agonist ivuxolimab. These receptors were obtained from an adult with an advanced solid tumor such as melanoma, head and neck, liver or kidney cancer.

This sequence joins TRBV6-4 and TRBJ1-4, with a weak D call TRBD1 (6 bases). Trimming left V 3 bases short and J 8 bases short, with 22 bases between. Germline CDR1 is MRHNA and CDR2 is SNTAGT. The CDR3 spans 17 residues. CDR3 residues: CASSDPPWAGECEKLFF. Written as DNA, the CDR3 is TGTGCCAGCAGTGATCCCCCGTGGGCAGGGGAGTGCGAAAAACTGTTTTTT.

This clone showed up just once. The chain uses TRBV19 and TRBJ2-7; TRBD1 is a possible D gene (5 bases). In germline, CDR1 is LNHDA, CDR2 SQIVND (reference sequence). The CDR3 sequence is 13 residues long. The CDR3 protein is CVLGALRNYEQYV. The CDR3 region has the DNA TGTGTCCTAGGGGCTCTACGTAACTACGAGCAGTACGTC.

The V call is TRBV4-2, the J call TRBJ2-5; a weak D match, TRBD1 (5 bases). Per the germline V gene, CDR1 is LGHNA and CDR2 is YNFKEQ. V was shortened by 0 bases and J by 5 bases, with 10 bases between the two germline ends. This CDR3 contains 14 residues. This CDR3 is CASSQDRAGETQYF. CDR3 nucleotide sequence: TGTGCCAGCAGCCAAGACAGGGCAGGGGAGACCCAGTACTTC.

The chain couples TRBV6-1 to TRBJ1-5, with a possible D match to TRBD1 (6 bases). Germline CDR1 is MNHNS and CDR2 is SASEGT. This CDR3 comprises 16 residues. V lost 4 bases and J 0 bases, leaving 13 bases between the germline ends. The CDR3 DNA is TGTGCCAGCAGTGTTGACAGGACCTATAGCAATCAGCCCCAGCATTTT. This encodes CASSVDRTYSNQPQHF.

This clone came up once. The chain is built from TRBV5-6 and TRBJ2-1, with 7 bases lining up with TRBD1. The CDR3 consists of 14 residues. V was clipped by 7 bases and J by 3 bases; unmatched bases: 7. CDR1 and CDR2 from the germline V gene are SGHDT and YYEEEE. The CDR3 spells CASLEGGDYNEQFF. CDR3 sequence (DNA): TGTGCCAGCTTGGAAGGGGGCGACTACAATGAGCAGTTCTTC.

This clone was seen only once. The J gene is TRBJ2-7, the V gene TRBV6-5; D uncertain. Germline assignment: CDR1 MNHEY and CDR2 SVGAGI. The CDR3 runs 14 residues. The germline V and J ends were trimmed by 2 bases and 0 bases, with 8 bases remaining between them. CDR3 residues: CASSYSSYSYEQYF. In nucleotides, the CDR3 is TGTGCCAGCAGTTACAGCAGCTACTCCTACGAGCAGTACTTC.

The chain employs TRBV28 and TRBJ1-1; 7 bases fit TRBD1. Germline trimming cut 4 bases from V and 2 bases from J; bases unmatched to any gene: 4. Germline CDR1 reads MDHEN; CDR2 reads SYDVKM. CDR3 length: 14 residues. Written as DNA, the CDR3 is TGTGCCAGCAGTTGGGGACAGAGAAACACTGAAGCTTTCTTT. It encodes CASSWGQRNTEAFF.

V is TRBV7-2 and J is TRBJ1-5, with unresolved D. Germline CDR1 reads SGHTA; CDR2 reads FQGNSA. The CDR3 is made up of 16 amino acids. Between the trimmed V and J ends, which lost 5 bases and 0 bases, there was a span of 14 bases. CDR3 nucleotide sequence: TGTGCCAGCAGCCTCGACATATGGTATAGCAATCAGCCCCAGCATTTT. This encodes CASSLDIWYSNQPQHF.

The rearrangement uses TRBV9 and TRBJ1-1; TRBD1 matches at 7 bases. This CDR3 is 15 amino acids long. The V segment lost 3 bases and the J segment 0 bases; nucleotides outside the gene matches: 5. Germline lookup yields CDR1 SGDLS and CDR2 YYNGEE. The CDR3 nucleotides read TGTGCCAGCAGCGCGGACGGGACAGTGAACACTGAAGCTTTCTTT. Residues: CASSADGTVNTEAFF.

The chain uses TRBV21-1 and TRBJ1-5. TRBV21-1 is designated a pseudogene. The CDR3 totals 17 residues. The CDR3 DNA sequence: TGTGCCAGCAGCACCCCCCGGGGGGGGGATAGCAATCAGCCCCAGCATTTT. This encodes CASSTPRGGDSNQPQHF.

V is TRBV6-5 and J is TRBJ2-7; 7 positions agree with TRBD1. The V gene end was trimmed by 4 bases and the J gene end by 3 bases; junction bases not matched to a gene: 6. Germline V gene sequence: CDR1 MNHEY, CDR2 SVGAGI. The CDR3 extends over 14 amino acids. Written as DNA, the CDR3 is TGTGCCAGCAGTTTGGGGACAGACTACTACGAGCAGTACTTC. Translation: CASSLGTDYYEQYF.

The V call is TRBV27, the J call TRBJ2-1; 7 nucleotides line up with TRBD1. The CDR3 covers 16 residues. V gave up 5 bases and J gave up 0 bases; unmatched junction bases: 7. Germline values: CDR1 MNHEY, CDR2 SMNVEV (reference sequence). The CDR3 spells CASSPPTGSSYNEQFF. DNA of the CDR3: TGTGCCAGCAGTCCCCCGACAGGGAGCTCCTACAATGAGCAGTTCTTC.

The DNA of the CDR3 is TGTGCCAGCAGTTTGCCCTTCGGGAATAAGAGGTGGCAGTACTTC. This encodes CASSLPFGNKRWQYF. The rearrangement joins TRBV27 to TRBJ2-7; tentatively, D is TRBD2 (5 bases). Germline V gene data show CDR1 as MNHEY and CDR2 as SMNVEV (reference sequence). V lost 3 bases, J lost 9 bases, and 21 bases lay in between. The CDR3 runs 15 residues.

The chain couples TRBV15 to TRBJ2-1; TRBD1 matches at 8 bases. The CDR3 runs to 14 residues. J lost 3 bases, V lost 4 bases, and 2 bases had no gene match. Germline values: CDR1 LNHNV, CDR2 YYDKDF (reference sequence). The CDR3 sequence is CATSTGQDYNEQFF. The CDR3 DNA reads as TGTGCCACCAGCACGGGACAGGACTACAATGAGCAGTTCTTC.

The chain employs TRBV7-9 and TRBJ2-1, with no clear D. CDR1 is SEHNR, CDR2 FQNEAQ, per germline (reference sequence). This CDR3 spans 11 amino acids. The V gene lost 6 bases and the J gene lost 6 bases, with 6 bases spanning the gap. The DNA for the CDR3 is TGTGCCAGCAGACCCATCAATGAGCAGTTCTTC. Its translation is CASRPINEQFF.

The gene calls are TRBV7-9 and TRBJ1-1; 7 bases match TRBD1. The CDR3 sequence is 13 residues long. Germline loops: CDR1 SEHNR, CDR2 FQNEAQ (reference sequence). Trimming took 2 bases from V and 7 from J; bases not matched to a gene: 4. The CDR3 nucleotides read TGTGCCAGCAGCTTACCAGGGGGAAATGAAGCTTTCTTT. It translates to CASSLPGGNEAFF.

V gene TRBV5-1 combines with J gene TRBJ1-1; D gene uncertain. This CDR3 contains 13 residues. Germline V gives CDR1 SGHRS, CDR2 YFSETQ. Deletions cut 0 bases from V and 5 bases from J, with 8 bases between. The CDR3 DNA reads TGCGCCAGCAGCTTGGGTCGGGGTACTGAAGCTTTCTTT. Translation: CASSLGRGTEAFF.

The chain links TRBV6-5 to TRBJ1-3; TRBD1 aligns across 7 bases. The ends lost 9 bases at V and 2 bases at J; junction bases unmatched: 4. This CDR3 is built from 13 residues. Per the germline V gene, CDR1 is MNHEY and CDR2 is SVGAGI. The CDR3 coding sequence is TGTGCCAGTACAGACAGGGCTGGAAACACCATATATTTT. Protein sequence: CASTDRAGNTIYF.

The table lists this clone with a count of one. The V and J genes are TRBV4-1 and TRBJ2-2; D ambiguous. The CDR3 sequence is 14 residues long. V dropped 4 bases and J dropped 0 bases, with 6 bases sitting between them. The germline V gene encodes CDR1 MGHRA and CDR2 YSYEKL. CDR3 residues: CASSPSANTGELFF. The CDR3, as DNA: TGCGCCAGCAGCCCCTCAGCGAACACCGGGGAGCTGTTTTTT.

J is TRBJ1-1 and V is TRBV29-1, with D unresolved. This CDR3 comprises 14 residues. V was shortened by 6 bases and J by 1 base, with 15 bases between the two germline ends. The germline CDR1 and CDR2 sequences are SQVTM and ANQGSEA. The CDR3 sequence is CSVSLGFENTEAFF. The CDR3, as DNA: TGCAGCGTGAGCCTCGGGTTCGAGAACACTGAAGCTTTCTTT.

The chain recombines TRBV25-1 with TRBJ2-1; 12 nucleotides align to TRBD2. V shed 6 bases, J shed 4 bases, and the junction held 4 bases outside the gene matches. There are 15 residues in the CDR3. Germline lookup yields CDR1 MGHDK and CDR2 SYGVNS. This chain's CDR3 is CASSLAGGPYNEQFF. CDR3 DNA sequence: TGTGCCAGCAGCCTAGCGGGAGGGCCTTACAATGAGCAGTTCTTC.

The genes are TRBV27 and TRBJ2-3, with D tentatively TRBD1 (5 bases). Germline CDR1 is MNHEY and CDR2 is SMNVEV (reference sequence). There are 14 residues in the CDR3. Trimming took off 6 bases at V and 2 bases at J, with 12 bases between the two ends. CDR3 DNA sequence: TGTGCCAGCAGCCAACAGGTTTTCACAGATACGCAGTATTTT. Its translation is CASSQQVFTDTQYF.

The V gene is TRBV29-1, the J gene TRBJ1-2; tentatively, D is TRBD1 (5 bases). The germline V gene has CDR1 SQVTM and CDR2 ANQGSEA. CDR3 length: 16 amino acids. Trimming removed 4 bases from V and 0 bases from J, with 18 bases in between. The CDR3 sequence is CSVGRGTEDPNYGYTF. Here the CDR3 DNA reads TGCAGCGTTGGACGAGGGACTGAGGATCCTAACTATGGCTACACCTTC.

The chain carries TRBV5-4 and TRBJ2-7; D is unresolved. The ends were cut back, 3 bases at V and 2 bases at J, with 6 bases in the middle. This CDR3 is built from 12 residues. Germline CDR1 SGHNT, CDR2 YYREEE (reference sequence). CDR3 in amino acids: CASSSYTYEQYF. The CDR3 DNA sequence: TGTGCCAGCAGCTCGTACACCTACGAGCAGTACTTC.

V and J are TRBV6-5 and TRBJ2-1; TRBD2 aligns across 9 bases. J was trimmed by 7 bases and V by 4 bases; bases with no gene match: 2. Germline V CDR1 and CDR2: MNHEY, SVGAGI. The CDR3 consists of 13 residues. Here the CDR3 DNA reads TGTGCCAGCAGTTTTGGACTAGCGAATGAGCAGTTCTTC. This sequence encodes CASSFGLANEQFF.

This clone was recorded once. The chain uses TRBV21-1 and TRBJ2-4. TRBV21-1 constitutes a pseudogene. This CDR3 has 19 amino acids. The CDR3 DNA is TGTGCCAGCAGCAAAGAGGGTTTAGGGCCAAATCTAGCCAAAAACATTCAGTACTTC. Its protein product is CASSKEGLGPNLAKNIQYF.

The J gene is TRBJ1-5, the V gene TRBV18, with D maybe TRBD1 (5 bases). The germline V gene has CDR1 KGHSH and CDR2 LQKENI. V lost 3 bases, J lost 3 bases, and 24 bases lay in between. This CDR3 is 19 amino acids long. In DNA, the CDR3 is TGTGCCAGCTCACCCGACCCCCGGGACCTAATACTGCTCAATCAGCCCCAGCATTTT. The encoded protein is CASSPDPRDLILLNQPQHF.

The J gene is TRBJ2-1, the V gene TRBV7-2; 7 nucleotides line up with TRBD1. Germline CDR1 and CDR2: SGHTA and FQGNSA. The V segment lost 2 bases and the J segment 6 bases; nucleotides outside the gene matches: 7. The CDR3 spans 15 residues. The CDR3 DNA follows: TGTGCCAGCAGCTTAAGAGGGGGCGACTTCAATGAGCAGTTCTTC. Its protein product is CASSLRGGDFNEQFF. The entire variable domain, with the rest obtained from reference TRBV7-2 and TRBJ2-1, is as follows: GAGVSQSPSNKVTEKGKDVELRCDPISGHTALYWYRQSLGQGLEFLIYFQGNSAPDKSGLPSDRFSAERTGGSVSTLTIQRTQQEDSAVYLCASSLRGGDFNEQFFGPGTRLTVL.

This chain uses TRBV7-6 with TRBJ2-6, with 10 positions matching TRBD1. The CDR3 runs to 17 residues. Per the germline V gene, CDR1 is SGHVS and CDR2 is FNYEAQ. V lost 1 base, J lost 2 bases, and 2 bases stayed unmatched. The CDR3 here is CASSLGTGGAGANVLTF. The CDR3 region has the DNA TGTGCCAGCAGCTTAGGGACAGGGGGAGCTGGGGCCAACGTCCTGACTTTC. Variable domain in full (rest from reference TRBV7-6 and TRBJ2-6): GAGVSQSPRYKVTKRGQDVALRCDPISGHVSLYWYRQALGQGPEFLTYFNYEAQQDKSGLPNDRFSAERPEGSISTLTIQRTEQRDSAMYRCASSLGTGGAGANVLTFGAGSRLTVL.